This T cell receptor (beta chain) is drawn from a study of blood T cells in healthy people across ages (dated by TCRdb to the mid-2010s). About the investigation overall: In model experiments, template switching captured roughly one uniquely barcoded TCR beta cDNA molecule for every two T cells. Donors of different ages were randomly distributed across sequencing lanes to avoid experimental bias. Age-related changes in TCR beta repertoire diversity were measured in the study by deep sequencing normalized with unique cDNA molecular identifiers. The study analyzed two additional independent replicas of 1 million unique cDNA reads from the same blood draw for two donors, one aged 18 to 30 and one aged 80 or older. The donors were divided into four age groups: young (average around 15 years), middle-aged (about 40), aged (approximately 62) and long-lived (roughly 86).

The donors were 40 or so Caucasian individuals from Russia, aged roughly 6 to 95 years, who were systemically healthy. Each donor gave 8 to 10 milliliters of peripheral blood, drawn into EDTA-treated Vacutainer tubes. Ficoll-Paque density-gradient centrifugation was used to isolate PBMCs, with at least 6.5 million per sample. Total RNA, at least 6 micrograms per sample, was extracted from PBMCs with Trizol reagent. The percentages of naive CD45RAhigh/CD27high T cells were determined by flow cytometry on a PBMC aliquot from every donor. Libraries were made using 5' RACE. Sequenced using an Illumina HiSeq 2500. A second PCR of roughly 6 to 11 cycles was run with a J-beta primer mix and a sample-barcoded 5' primer. Each TCR beta cDNA molecule received a unique molecular identifier from a template-switch 5' adaptor carrying 12 random nucleotides. Each sample yielded at least 3 million CDR3-containing paired-end reads. The Mint cDNA synthesis kit, primed by a TRBC-specific oligonucleotide, was used to synthesize first-strand cDNA from all RNA. After uracil-DNA glycosylase treatment, a first 18-cycle PCR used universal primers M1SS and BC2_uni_R on all cDNA. Per the source publication's procedure: Each sample was normalized by randomly selecting 1 million high-quality reads, each carrying a distinct molecular identifier. Instead of being binned into consensus sequences, reads with shared molecular identifiers were discarded. MiTCR, set to a Q25 quality threshold and the strictest error-elimination algorithm, was used for CDR3 identification, clonotype clustering and error correction. A nonparametric unseen species model with Euler transformation was used to estimate lower-bound total TCR beta diversity. TCRdb's own reprocessing of the public reads used fastp at Q25 and MiXCR and kept productive beta chains. One record per CDR3 amino acid sequence lists the most common genes and DNA. The V and J calls here are based on TCRdb, not the publication. Across this sample there are roughly 900,000 distinct CDR3 sequences, with around 49% seen only once. The ten largest clones add up to 13% of the sample.

This clonotype is a singleton in its sample. Its binding antigen is unknown. Per-nucleotide qualities are absent, and no much larger clonotype sits a single base away. Beyond this particular receptor, the publication reports: Observed TCR beta diversity per million T cells fell roughly linearly with age, and a significant reduction was already apparent by age about 38. Because the CMV infection status of the donors was unknown, age-related changes in expanded clonotypes may potentially have been confounded. Compared with the aged group, the long-lived group had more naive CD4+ T cells, fewer expanded clones and increased TCR diversity, suggesting age selection. Conclusive comparison of naive and antigen-experienced compartments was prevented by the profiling of bulk unsorted PBMCs. A strong correlation was found between observed TCR beta diversity and the percentage of naive T cells measured by flow cytometry. Estimates of total diversity from one million sequenced T cells were regarded as lower bounds and underestimates.

The TCR sequence derives from a man under 40 in good health. Sequenced sample: blood.

The CDR3 region has the sequence CASSYSRRTGVFGNQPQHF. The nucleotides are TGTGCCAGCAGTTACTCCCGCCGAACAGGGGTCTTTGGCAATCAGCCCCAGCATTTT. The chain uses TRBV6-2 or TRBV6-3 and TRBJ1-5; 7 middle bases align to TRBD1. In the germline V gene, CDR1 corresponds to MNHEY and CDR2 to SVGEGT. The CDR3 contains 19 residues, cysteine and phenylalanine counted. Of all the DNA, just the CDR3 is kept, 57 bases in frame from base 1. Unmatched junction bases come to 13, with V trimmed by 0 bases and J by 2 bases.